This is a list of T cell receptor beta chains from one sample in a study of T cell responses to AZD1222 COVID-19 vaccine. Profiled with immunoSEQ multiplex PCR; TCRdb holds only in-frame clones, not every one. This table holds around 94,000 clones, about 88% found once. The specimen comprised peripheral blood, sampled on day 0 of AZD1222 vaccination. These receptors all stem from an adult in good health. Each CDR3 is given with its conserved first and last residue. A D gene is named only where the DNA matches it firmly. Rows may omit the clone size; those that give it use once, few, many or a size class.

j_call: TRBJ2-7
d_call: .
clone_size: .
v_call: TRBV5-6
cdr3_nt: TGTGCCAGCATCAGCCAGGCAGGGGCCTACGAGCAGTACTTC
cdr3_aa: CASISQAGAYEQYF

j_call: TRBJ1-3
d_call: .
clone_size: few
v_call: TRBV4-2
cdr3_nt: TGTGCCAGCAGCCAAGAGGAAGTAGGGGGTGGCAGGATAAGCTCTGGAAACACCATATATTTT
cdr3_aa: CASSQEEVGGGRISSGNTIYF

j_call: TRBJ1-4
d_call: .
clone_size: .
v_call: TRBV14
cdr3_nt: TGTGCCAGCAGCCAAGACACCGCGGGGGCGGAAAAACTGTTTTTT
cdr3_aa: CASSQDTAGAEKLFF

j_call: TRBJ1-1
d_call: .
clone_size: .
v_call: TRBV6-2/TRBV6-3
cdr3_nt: TGTGCCAGCAGCCCCTCTTACCGCCTTGCGAACACTGAAGCTTTCTTT
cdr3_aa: CASSPSYRLANTEAFF

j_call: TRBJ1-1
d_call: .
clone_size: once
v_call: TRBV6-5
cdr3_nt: TGTGCCAGCACAAGTGGTCTCGGGAAAGAGCGAAGGGCTTTCTTT
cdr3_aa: CASTSGLGKERRAFF

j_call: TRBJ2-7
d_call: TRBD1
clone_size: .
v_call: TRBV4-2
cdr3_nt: TGTGCCAGCAGCCCCCGACAGGGCGGCTACTTC
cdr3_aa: CASSPRQGGYF

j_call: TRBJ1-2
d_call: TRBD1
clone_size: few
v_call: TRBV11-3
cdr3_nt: TGTGCCAGCAGCTTAGATAGCAGGGGGCGAGGCTACACCTTC
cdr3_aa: CASSLDSRGRGYTF

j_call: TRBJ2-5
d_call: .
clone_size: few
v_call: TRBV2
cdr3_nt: TGTGCCAGCAGTGATTGGAGTGGACTCCTCAGTAGGGCCCAGTACTTC
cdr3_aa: CASSDWSGLLSRAQYF

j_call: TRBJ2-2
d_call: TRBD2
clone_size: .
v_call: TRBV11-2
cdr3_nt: TGTGCCAGCAGTCGGACTAGCAGGAACACCGGGGAGCTGTTTTTT
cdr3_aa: CASSRTSRNTGELFF

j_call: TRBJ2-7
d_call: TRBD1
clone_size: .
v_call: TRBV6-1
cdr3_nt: TGTGCCAGCAGTGAACGGCGCCCCGGGACAGGGGGCTCCGAGCAGTACTTC
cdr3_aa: CASSERRPGTGGSEQYF

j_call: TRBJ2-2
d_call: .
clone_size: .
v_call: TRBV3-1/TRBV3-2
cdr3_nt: TGTGCCAGCAGCCAAGTGGCGAACACCGGGGAGCTGTTTTTT
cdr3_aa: CASSQVANTGELFF

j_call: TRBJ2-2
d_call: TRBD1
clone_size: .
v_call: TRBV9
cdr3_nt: TGTGCCAGCAGCTTCCGGACAGGGGGGCCCGGGGAGCTGTTTTTT
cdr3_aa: CASSFRTGGPGELFF

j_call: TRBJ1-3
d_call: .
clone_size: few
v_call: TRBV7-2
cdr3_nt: TGTGCCAGCAGCCTCGGCACAGGGTTTGGAAACACCATATATTTT
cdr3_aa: CASSLGTGFGNTIYF

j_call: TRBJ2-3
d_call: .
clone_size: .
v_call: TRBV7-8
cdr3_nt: TGTGCCAGCAGCCCGGACACAGGCACAGATACGCAGTATTTT
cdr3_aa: CASSPDTGTDTQYF

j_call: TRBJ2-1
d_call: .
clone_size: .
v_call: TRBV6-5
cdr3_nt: TGTGCCAGGAGTAAGGACGGCTACAATGAGCAGTTCTTC
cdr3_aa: CARSKDGYNEQFF

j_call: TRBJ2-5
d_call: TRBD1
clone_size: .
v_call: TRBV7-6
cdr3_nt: TGTGCCAGCAGCTTAACAGGGGCCTCCCAAGAGACCCAGTACTTC
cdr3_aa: CASSLTGASQETQYF

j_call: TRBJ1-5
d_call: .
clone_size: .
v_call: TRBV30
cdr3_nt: TGTGCCTGGAGAGGGAATAGCAATCAGCCCCAGCATTTT
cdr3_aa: CAWRGNSNQPQHF

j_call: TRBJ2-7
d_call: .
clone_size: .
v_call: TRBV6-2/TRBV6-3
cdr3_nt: TGTGCCAGCAGTGGTATCAGGGTACCCCCCTACGAGCAGTACTTC
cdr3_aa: CASSGIRVPPYEQYF

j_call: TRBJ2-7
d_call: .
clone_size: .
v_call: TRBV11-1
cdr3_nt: TGTGCCAGCAGCTTAGCAAGTGGGGGCGCTGGATACGAGCAGTACTTC
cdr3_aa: CASSLASGGAGYEQYF

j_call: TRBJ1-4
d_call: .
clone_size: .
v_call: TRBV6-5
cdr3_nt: TGTGCCAGCAGTCGCCAGGAGGGCCTGGTGGAAAAACTGTTTTTT
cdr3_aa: CASSRQEGLVEKLFF

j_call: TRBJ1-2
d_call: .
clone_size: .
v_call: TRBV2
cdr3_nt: TGTGCCAGCAGGGGGCTTAACTATGGCTACACCTTC
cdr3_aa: CASRGLNYGYTF